The subject of this entry is one T cell receptor beta chain. This clone's antigen is unknown. Qualities for individual bases were not recorded, and no much larger clone is one base off. These data come from a study of blood T cell repertoires in COVID-19 (dated by TCRdb to about 2020). For context, the study as a whole: Samples from collaborators originated in the United States, Italy and Spain and spanned both the acute and convalescent phases of COVID-19. A de-identified subject ID, COVID-19 status, age in years and sex were almost always included in the sample metadata. Deeply sampled blood TCRbeta repertoires from subjects exposed to, actively infected with, or recovered from COVID-19 were included in the dataset. The material from the prospective study consisted of cDNA or gDNA derived from T cells, B-cell-depleted T cells, or PBMCs. HLA class I and class II types, where available, came from metadata supplied by the sample provider rather than from assay-based typing. Samples came from the ongoing ImmuneRACE study (first 160 participants) plus 1,254 subjects from 6 global collaborators. The repertoires were released in a freely available public database meant as a resource for research on the immune response to SARS-CoV-2. Paper-wide results and their limitations: Clinical and demographic metadata were provided uncurated, with the amount varying by source and participant.

Participants in the prospective study were enrolled through a virtual design, were aged roughly 18 to 100 years, and lived in 24 United States geographic areas. In the prospective study, participants were assigned to cohorts based on the clinical history participants reported in a screening survey and a study questionnaire. In the prospective study, mobile phlebotomists collected whole blood, serum and a nasopharyngeal or oropharyngeal swab from each participant. Participants in the prospective study had the option to provide additional blood draws and questionnaires over a roughly 2-month period. Before DNA extraction, blood samples from the prospective study were shipped at room temperature or frozen. TCRbeta CDR3 regions were amplified from genomic DNA by means of the immunoSEQ Assay, a bias-controlled multiplex PCR. The authors processed their data as follows. The number of nucleated cells in each sample was estimated by amplification of reference gene primers within the assay. Sequence reads were collapsed and filtered to measure the absolute abundance of every unique TCRbeta CDR3 rearrangement. For each sample, productive Simpson clonality was calculated as the square root of Simpson's diversity index over productive rearrangements. As stored in TCRdb, this immuneACCESS dataset retains in-frame rearrangements with V and J assigned. A fraction of the clones does not appear; measured against another copy, unresolved V genes explain less than half of the discrepancy, and the remainder lacks a known reason. D and trimming were read from the DNA, whereas the V and J calls and clone size are those reported in that table. This sample lists 300,000 or so clones; about 86% were detected once. The top ten clones comprise roughly 4.2% of the sample.

The junction shows trimming of 1 base on V and 3 bases on J, plus 18 bases between the germline ends. The germline V gene supplies CDR1 MGHRA and CDR2 YSYEKL. The CDR3 sequence holds 18 residues, the cysteine and phenylalanine included. Only the CDR3 portion is preserved as DNA: 54 bases, with reading frame beginning at the first base. The sequence was obtained from a woman aged 40 to 50 with acute COVID-19. The sample was PBMCs or T cells enriched from blood (not recorded which). In this chain, TRBV4-1 is recombined with TRBJ1-4; possibly the D gene is TRBD1, per 6 matching bases. The DNA reads as follows: TGCGCCAGCAGCCAAGGTACCCAAACAGGGATAGCTAATGAAAAACTGTTTTTT. This sequence encodes CASSQGTQTGIANEKLFF.